This T cell receptor beta chain was captured by sequencing in a study of CXCR3-negative and CXCR3-positive naive CD8 T cells. Findings of the study overall: Whereas memory cells differed, naive CXCR3-negative and CXCR3-positive cells shared similar TRBV-TRBJ usage. CXCR3 expression partially decreased after cryopreservation; most assays used fresh PBMCs.

Each CD8+ T cell subset was sorted in triplicate, around 300,000 cells each. A CD45RO-CCR7+CD27+CD95- phenotype identified naive CD8+ T cells. It was by 5' RACE with UMI labels that the TRB cDNA libraries were prepared. TCRdb processed the 5' RACE reads again and assigns one entry to each CDR3 protein, with no DNA. This sample lists some 50,000 distinct CDR3 sequences; its ten largest clones have over 1.2%. Measured by frequency, this clonotype is medium-sized. Its target is unknown. Sequenced: naive CXCR3- CD8+ T cells from blood. Subset meaning: CD45RO-CCR7+CD27+CD95- naive CD8+ T cells lacking CXCR3 (TNR3-). This TCR was recovered from a human donor in good health. Some clones in this sample may be carry-over from other donors' samples.

The CDR3 reads CASSEGPAGQTYEQYF. The chain uses TRBV2 and TRBJ2-7; the TRBD2 assignment by TCRdb is unverifiable without DNA. The CDR3 contains 16 residues. Germline values: CDR1 SNHLY, CDR2 FYNNEI. Full variable domain (outside the CDR3, taken from reference TRBV2 and TRBJ2-7): EPEVTQTPSHQVTQMGQEVILRCVPISNHLYFYWYRQILGQKVEFLVSFYNNEISEKSEIFDDQFSVERPDGSNFTLKIRSTKLEDSAMYFCASSEGPAGQTYEQYFGPGTRLTVT.